Below, 15 T cell receptor beta chains from the same sample are listed, as sequenced in a study of blood T cell repertoires in COVID-19. TCRdb's copy holds only in-frame clones and misses some; the assay was immunoSEQ multiplex PCR. The sample lists roughly 130,000 clones, roughly 89% occurring once. Sequenced: peripheral blood. These receptors were collected from a man aged 25-45 years with COVID-19, enrolled during active disease.

The gene calls are TRBV29-1 and TRBJ1-2; D is ambiguous. From germline, CDR1 is SQVTM and CDR2 ANQGSEA. V was shortened by 6 bases and J by 8 bases, with 13 bases between the two germline ends. The CDR3 has 11 amino acids. The CDR3 spells CSVEGPGGYTF. DNA for the CDR3: TGCAGCGTCGAGGGCCCTGGGGGCTACACCTTC.

V gene TRBV18 combines with J gene TRBJ2-7, with D perhaps TRBD2 (6 bases). The CDR3 runs to 12 residues. Trimming removed 2 bases from V and 10 bases from J, with 12 bases in between. Germline V CDR1 and CDR2: KGHSH, LQKENI. DNA for the CDR3: TGTGCCAGCTCACCAGGAGTGCGGGAACAGTACTTC. It codes for CASSPGVREQYF.

The chain uses TRBV10-3 and TRBJ2-6; D is possibly TRBD2 (5 bases). V shed 0 bases and J shed 2 bases, with 8 bases lying between them. Germline values: CDR1 ENHRY, CDR2 SYGVKD. The length of the CDR3 is 16 residues. This CDR3 reads CAISESKRAGANVLTF. In nucleotides, the CDR3 is TGTGCCATCAGTGAGTCGAAGAGGGCTGGGGCCAACGTCCTGACTTTC.

This chain joins TRBV18 and TRBJ2-5; no firm D call. The V and J ends lost 2 bases and 4 bases respectively, with 8 bases between them. Per the germline V gene, CDR1 is KGHSH and CDR2 is LQKENI. This CDR3 has 13 residues. CDR3 region: CASSPDGGETQYF. CDR3 bases: TGTGCCAGCTCACCAGACGGCGGAGAGACCCAGTACTTC.

The chain joins TRBV5-6 to TRBJ1-5; D remains ambiguous. Trimming left V 1 base short and J 4 bases short, with 12 bases between. CDR3 length: 15 residues. CDR1 and CDR2 from the germline V gene are SGHDT and YYEEEE. The CDR3 reads CASSLWAEPNQPQHF. The CDR3 DNA is TGTGCCAGCAGCTTGTGGGCAGAGCCTAATCAGCCCCAGCATTTT.

The chain joins TRBV27 to TRBJ2-3; D remains unclear. The germline V gene encodes CDR1 MNHEY and CDR2 SMNVEV (reference sequence). V lost 3 bases and J 2 bases, leaving 6 bases between the germline ends. The CDR3 sequence is 13 residues long. The CDR3 spells CASSFSPTDTQYF. DNA for the CDR3: TGTGCCAGCAGTTTTAGTCCCACAGATACGCAGTATTTT.

This clone was recorded once. The chain carries TRBV4-2 and TRBJ2-3, with 7 bases identical to TRBD2. From germline, CDR1 is LGHNA and CDR2 YNFKEQ. With V trimmed by 2 bases and J by 2 bases, 7 bases remained unmatched. This CDR3 contains 16 residues. The CDR3 nucleotides read TGTGCCAGCAGCCAACTCGGCGGGAGTCCCACAGATACGCAGTATTTT. It translates to CASSQLGGSPTDTQYF.

The chain joins TRBV9 to TRBJ2-7; 7 bases map to TRBD1. Germline values: CDR1 SGDLS, CDR2 YYNGEE. The V segment lost 4 bases and the J segment 1 base; nucleotides outside the gene matches: 5. The CDR3 totals 14 residues. CDR3 DNA sequence: TGTGCCAGCAGCCTAGGGGGCTCTTCCTACGAGCAGTACTTC. Translation: CASSLGGSSYEQYF.

This clone was recorded once. This rearrangement joins TRBV24-1 to TRBJ2-1, with D perhaps matching TRBD2 (6 bases). The CDR3 sequence is 16 residues long. The germline V gene encodes CDR1 KGHDR and CDR2 SFDVKD. V was pared by 4 bases and J by 6 bases, with 18 bases between. CDR3 DNA: TGTGCCACCAGTGACCGCGACTGGCGGGGTAGCAATGAGCAGTTCTTC. Encoded protein: CATSDRDWRGSNEQFF.

The gene calls are TRBV7-3 and TRBJ2-1; 10 bases line up with TRBD2. The CDR3 runs to 18 residues. Germline CDR1 SGHTA, CDR2 FQGTGA. V trimming: 1 base; J trimming: 9 bases; junction bases outside the gene matches: 15. Written as DNA, the CDR3 is TGTGCCAGCAGCTTAAGAACTAGGGGAGCGGGAGGGCCGGGTGAGCAGTTCTTC. Its protein is CASSLRTRGAGGPGEQFF.

About this clone itself: The sample carries other DNA sequences with the same CDR3. The chain has TRBV10-1 and TRBJ2-5, with D maybe TRBD1 (6 bases). The germline V gene encodes CDR1 WNHNN and CDR2 SYGVQD (reference sequence). The ends were cut back, 5 bases at V and 3 bases at J, with 10 bases in the middle. The CDR3 totals 13 residues. CDR3 in amino acids: CASSHPGEETQYF. CDR3 in DNA: TGCGCCAGCAGTCACCCAGGGGAAGAGACCCAGTACTTC.

The V and J genes are TRBV14 and TRBJ1-2, with TRBD1 matching over 9 bases. Germline values: CDR1 SGHDN, CDR2 FVKESK. The CDR3 spans 14 residues. V lost 4 bases and J lost 8; bases outside the gene matches: 8. CDR3 in amino acids: CASSPTGQGTGYTF. CDR3 coding DNA: TGTGCCAGCAGCCCCACGGGACAGGGAACGGGCTACACCTTC.

The V gene is TRBV5-8, the J gene TRBJ1-1; no reliable D call. CDR3 length: 12 amino acids. The V end was cut by 5 bases, the J end by 4 bases, with 9 bases between. Germline values: CDR1 SGHTS, CDR2 YDEGEE. This chain's CDR3 is CASSSELTEAFF. The DNA of the CDR3 is TGTGCCAGCAGTTCCGAGCTCACTGAAGCTTTCTTT.

The CDR3, as DNA: TGTGCCAGCAGTTTTCGTCACGAGCAGTACTTC. It codes for CASSFRHEQYF. The chain links TRBV27 to TRBJ2-7; D not certain. The CDR3 is made up of 11 amino acids. Germline CDR1 MNHEY, CDR2 SMNVEV (reference sequence). Trimming left V 3 bases short and J 5 bases short, with 5 bases between.

This chain joins TRBV3-1 (or the pseudogene TRBV3-2) and TRBJ1-1; D is perhaps TRBD1 (6 bases). Germline V gene data show CDR1 as LGHDT and CDR2 as YNNKEL (reference sequence). Trimming cost V 8 bases and J 1 base, with 8 bases left between them. CDR3 length: 12 amino acids. The CDR3: CASGQTNTEAFF. The CDR3 DNA is TGTGCCAGCGGACAGACGAACACTGAAGCTTTCTTT.